This T cell receptor (beta chain) was recovered during a study of technical replicates of blood from a few donors. Repertoires were generated with immunoSEQ multiplex PCR, while TCRdb's copy carries only in-frame clones and drops some. In the table there are 73,000 or so clones, 75% to 95% of which are singletons. This TCR was sampled from a human donor in good health. Material: T cells isolated from PBMCs.

In nucleotides, the CDR3 is TGCGCCAGCAGCCAAGACGCCCGATTAGTATACTTC. Translation: CASSQDARLVYF. The gene calls are TRBV4-1 and TRBJ2-7; no clear D gene. Germline values: CDR1 MGHRA, CDR2 YSYEKL. This CDR3 spans 12 amino acids. V lost 0 bases to trimming and J lost 13 bases, with 13 bases between them.